This T cell receptor beta chain stems from a study of cytomegalovirus exposure and HLA in healthy donors (dated by TCRdb to about 2017). Describing the broader study: An earlier analysis of approximately 640 of the donors reported approximately 290 Gb of sequence data and 117 million unique TCR beta sequences from some 180 million T cells. An early release covering about 600 HLA-typed donors comprised about 310 gigabases of sequencing data and around 80 million unique TCR sequences. Of the roughly 400 genotyped donors, over 70% fell in the genetic ancestry cluster associated with self-reported Caucasian donors. The study aimed to test whether signatures of past pathogen exposure could be identified by cataloging public T cell receptors. The study profiled the T cell repertoires of hundreds of subjects by immunosequencing and related them to cytomegalovirus serostatus. Along with the roughly 710-subject first cohort, a separate validation cohort of approximately 110 different subjects was used. To predict cytomegalovirus infection status, the study combined high-throughput TCR immunosequencing, statistical association of individual TCRs with disease status, and machine learning. A later analysis re-analyzed previously published TCR beta repertoires from roughly 600 donors and added high-resolution HLA genotyping to study TCR occurrence patterns. Rather than using new phenotypic data, the later analysis identified candidate immune exposures from TCR beta sequences and from how often those sequences occurred across donors. To decide whether each TCR beta V gene segment behaved as functional or pseudogenic, an earlier analysis of 587 of the donors relied on high-throughput TCR beta sequencing. Donor age, sex, ethnicity and CMV serostatus were collected together with the repertoire data. A later genetic analysis used genome-wide SNP genotypes for about 65% of the roughly 670 donors, treating that subset as a discovery cohort. All discovery cohort repertoires had been generated using a single sequencing platform. HLA typing included class I and class II loci at four-digit resolution. The number of typed donors differed by locus: roughly 620-640 for A, B, C, DRB1 and DQB1; 500 to 550 for DQA1; some 610 for DPA1; and some 430 for DPB1. Because of strong linkage in the cohort, roughly 5 DR-DQ haplotypes were treated as single units for association and clustering. Among about 360 genotyped donors of the cohort, an average of approximately 240,000 unique TCR beta nucleotide sequences were sequenced per donor, around 20% of them non-productive. Here is what the overall study found, with its caveats: The authors suggested that the approach could potentially be generalized to other disease states and immunological phenotypes. In a later analysis, TCR association rates were found to vary across HLA loci, with the most associated TCRs seen for DRB1 alleles and the fewest for HLA-C alleles. In vitro tests confirmed that a few of the cytomegalovirus-associated TCR beta chains recognize cytomegalovirus antigens. A further reported finding was that TCR beta sequences accurately predicted the HLA-A and HLA-B alleles for most subjects in the first cohort. Roughly uniform sequencing depth across donors was assumed in presence/absence analyses, although this assumption may not hold. Some IMGT-functional V segments, including TRBV6-2 and TRBV6-3, could not be distinguished by the 87-base-pair reads and were therefore excluded. Linkage disequilibrium might explain the correlated functional status among segregating V segments, but an unknown experimental factor could not be excluded. While some public TCRs were present in many individuals, most TCR sequences turned up only very rarely across donors. In this cohort, only TCR beta chains were sequenced, and detectable features were limited by the absence of alpha or paired-chain data. V-gene and J-gene trimming of TCR beta chains was associated with a missense DCLRE1C variant in a later genetic analysis, and the association was replicated in an independent cohort. The classifier was reported to diagnose cytomegalovirus status with high specificity and sensitivity in both the original cohort and the validation cohort. Compared with the approximately 720-donor mean, donors in an Asian-associated ancestry cluster had fewer N-insertions in productive TCRs, according to a later genetic analysis. The only immune exposure information available for the cohort was CMV serostatus. When HLA alleles, especially DR and DQ, strongly co-occurred, attributing TCR associations to individual alleles was difficult. In an earlier analysis of more than 450 of the donors, most TCR beta V segments were observed in productive rearrangements about 87% or about 30% of the time, broadly matching IMGT annotations. In a later analysis, several top co-occurrence clusters were reported to appear linked to parvovirus B19, influenza, CMV and Epstein-Barr virus. At a false discovery rate of 0.05, a later analysis linked under 20,000 TCR beta sequences to specific HLA alleles. A total of fewer than 200 TCR beta chains were listed by the study as associated with cytomegalovirus. A cluster of highly shared sequence variants was judged likely to represent a technical artifact of the sequencing pipeline. Because HLA typing was missing for some donors at each locus, association tests included only the typed subset. Compared with equally common non-associated chains, HLA-associated TCR beta chains in a later analysis were more clonally expanded and had lower generation probabilities. The earlier analysis of around 600 of the donors excluded some 15 rarely observed V segments, including chromosome 9 orphons, because counts were too low. According to a later analysis, most CMV-associated TCR beta chains appeared to be HLA-restricted, and the HLA associations seemed to be driven largely by CMV exposure.

Including cysteine and phenylalanine, the CDR3 has 13 amino acids. Only the CDR3 DNA stays, 39 bases, in frame from base 1. Via the germline V gene (reference sequence), CDR1 is LNHDA and CDR2 SQIVND. At the junction V is shortened by 3 bases and J by 4 bases, with 7 bases in between. Library preparation was by the immunoSEQ multiplex PCR assay. The multiplex PCR relied on a mix of 60 forward primers for TCR Vbeta segments and 13 reverse primers for TCR Jbeta segments. Amplification of the CDR3 region of rearranged TCR beta genes was performed with a multiplex PCR assay on genomic DNA. On the Illumina HiSeq System, the amplified TCR beta libraries were sequenced as 87-base-pair reads. The authors' pipeline ran thus. Across the 700 or so repertoires, a later analysis counted tens of millions of unique TCR beta chains, roughly 11 million of which were shared by at least two donors. Raw reads were error-corrected and collapsed into unique sequences by a nearest-neighbor algorithm in which closely related sequences were merged to remove PCR and sequencing errors. CDR3 sequences were aligned to IMGT reference sequences to assign V, D and J gene segments. Each retained sequence needed at least a six-nucleotide match to both a V gene segment and a J gene segment. Rearrangements were called productive when the CDR3 lacked stop codons and stayed in frame with V and J; all others were non-productive. CDR3 was defined by IMGT convention, running from the second conserved V-encoded cysteine to the conserved J-encoded phenylalanine. The earlier analysis of fewer than 750 of the donors excluded sequences that lacked an unambiguous match to a single V gene segment. An earlier analysis of 500 to 700 of the donors classified V segments as functional when productive rearrangements were above 56.7% and as segregating when the standard deviation between donors was above 5%. A statistical classification framework was built to diagnose cytomegalovirus status from the catalog of TCR beta chain sequences. In a later analysis, TCR nucleotide sequences were compared against IMGT/GENE-DB human TR gene sequences so that V and J genes could be assigned. A later analysis assigned CDR3 sequences and most-parsimonious VDJ recombination scenarios with the TCRdist pipeline. In a later analysis, each TCR beta chain was defined by its CDR3 amino acid sequence together with its V-gene family, and reads lacking a unique V-gene family were excluded. As a way to deal with suspected cross-contamination and a sequencing artifact, a later analysis dropped hundreds of nucleotide sequences that were highly shared and had low generation probability. In a later analysis, a clonal expansion index for each public chain was calculated from normalized within-repertoire ranks of inferred template counts. In a later analysis, generation probabilities were computed using a VDJ recombination model fitted to out-of-frame rearrangements, and the results were checked against IGoR. Hypergeometric tests were used in a later analysis to score TCR-TCR, TCR-HLA and TCR-CMV co-occurrence, with a repertoire-size bias correction applied to the TCR pairs. A later analysis estimated false discovery rates by permuting HLA or CMV assignments 20 times. In a later analysis, co-occurring TCRs were grouped with DBSCAN, and TCRdist sequence similarity was added when clustering was performed within HLA-allele-positive subsets. Co-occurrence clustering excluded repertoires with fewer than 30,000 or more than 120,000 public chains, plus five with anomalous nucleotide sharing. Sourced from immuneACCESS, this table was stored by TCRdb with only in-frame sequences that have V and J called. A share of the clones is absent; for the studies checked, an unresolved V gene accounts for under half, and the remainder has no known explanation. V and J calls and clone size are those listed in that table; D and trimming were worked out from the DNA. Across this sample there are about 150,000 clones, with 70% to 90% seen only once. The top ten hold around 6% of the sample.

The cohort was made up of roughly 670 healthy bone marrow donors. At the time of sampling, all cohort members were nominally healthy, though unrecorded immune exposures were likely present. The donor tested CMV seropositive and was one of the 289 seropositive cohort members. A peripheral blood sample was collected from each donor, and TCR beta sequencing was performed on peripheral blood mononuclear cells. Genomic DNA was extracted from the blood cell samples with the Qiagen DNeasy Blood Extraction Kit. About this clone itself: No cognate antigen has been identified for it. No qualities accompany the bases; no much larger clone lies one base away.

The sequenced sample consisted of PBMCs. The sequence links TRBV19 to TRBJ2-1; possibly the D gene is TRBD1, per 6 matching bases. The TCR originated in a woman aged 40 to 55 in good health and CMV-seropositive. The CDR3 has the sequence CASSIDRYNEQFF. The DNA reads as follows: TGTGCCAGTAGTATCGACAGGTACAATGAGCAGTTCTTC.